This paragraph covers one T cell receptor beta chain sequence. V was pared by 11 bases and J by 0 bases, with 13 bases between. CDR1 is SNHLY, CDR2 FYNNEI, per germline. The CDR3 covers 13 residues. No donor had fewer than one pre-ART PBMC sample or fewer than two post-ART PBMC samples. The libraries were made with immunoSEQ v3.0 at survey level. Sequencing used immunoSEQ multiplex PCR; TCRdb keeps in-frame clones, though not all of them. The sample lists under 45,000 clones; approximately 94% were seen once. This specimen comes from a study of long-term antiretroviral therapy in people with HIV. The chain uses TRBV2 and TRBJ1-1; D not certain. Specimen: unsorted PBMCs, collected around 9 years after starting antiretroviral therapy. This TCR was sampled from a man younger than 45 with HIV. The CDR3 loop reads CAGGEVVNTEAFF. The DNA of the CDR3 is TGTGCCGGTGGCGAGGTGGTGAACACTGAAGCTTTCTTT.